This record covers a single T cell receptor beta chain. With 4 bases removed from V and 1 base from J, the gap between germline ends came to 13 bases. CDR3 length: 15 residues. The germline V gene encodes CDR1 SGHRS and CDR2 YFSETQ. The sample is drawn from a study of blood T cell repertoires in COVID-19. Measured with immunoSEQ multiplex PCR; TCRdb has only the in-frame clones, and not every one. The sample contains tens of thousands of clones, around four fifths of which appear only once. This sequence was found in a woman aged 55-69 years with acute or convalescent COVID-19. The chain employs TRBV5-1 and TRBJ2-3; the D gene is possibly TRBD2 (5 bases). Sample: peripheral blood. The CDR3 protein is CASSALSSGTDTQYF. CDR3 sequence (DNA): TGCGCCAGCAGCGCCTTAAGTAGCGGCACAGATACGCAGTATTTT.